This T cell receptor beta chain was captured in a study of cytomegalovirus exposure and HLA in healthy donors. Study conclusions and caveats: Later on, an analysis found that several of the most significant clusters appeared to be linked to common viral pathogens, which included parvovirus B19.

Comments on this clone: What it recognizes is unknown.

PCR amplification relied on 60 Vbeta primers (plus 13 Jbeta primers). The repertoire was sequenced with immunoSEQ multiplex PCR; TCRdb's copy has only in-frame clones and lacks some. The sample totals 85,000 or so clones. Trimming removed 6 bases at V and 0 bases at J, with 17 bases between. CDR3 size: 16 residues. The germline CDR1 and CDR2 sequences are LNHDA and SQIVND (reference sequence). The V gene is TRBV19, the J gene TRBJ1-1, with TRBD1 as a possible D gene (6 bases). Sequencing input: PBMCs. The clonotype was recovered from a woman in her 30s in good health and CMV-seronegative. In DNA form, the CDR3 reads TGTGCCAGTAGCCCAAGGGGGATTGGGATGAACACTGAAGCTTTCTTT. Encoded protein: CASSPRGIGMNTEAFF.